The 16 T cell receptor beta chains below were found in one sample sequenced in a study of blood T cell repertoires in COVID-19. Using immunoSEQ multiplex PCR, the repertoire was profiled, and TCRdb retains in-frame clones only, with some absent. The sample comprises more than 400,000 clones, 70% to 90% of which are singletons, and approximately 3.2% rests with the top ten. Material: peripheral blood. Receptor source: a human donor in a cohort sampled during active COVID-19.

In DNA, the CDR3 is TGTGCCAGCAGCCATGGAAGGACAGGGGGATTATACGAGCAGTACTTC. This sequence encodes CASSHGRTGGLYEQYF. This rearrangement joins TRBV3-1 (or the pseudogene TRBV3-2) to TRBJ2-7; 10 bases are a match to TRBD1. The CDR3 totals 16 residues. V lost 3 bases and J lost 4; bases outside the gene matches: 9. Germline V gene sequence: CDR1 LGHDT, CDR2 YNNKEL (reference sequence).

The chain has TRBV19 and TRBJ2-2; TRBD2 aligns across 8 bases. The CDR3 has 16 residues. The germline V gene encodes CDR1 LNHDA and CDR2 SQIVND (reference sequence). Trimming took 3 bases from V and 5 from J; bases not matched to a gene: 8. The CDR3 DNA reads as TGTGCCAGTAGTATTAAAGCGGGAGTGGTGACCGGGGAGCTGTTTTTT. Residues: CASSIKAGVVTGELFF.

This clone has more than one count but fewer than ten. The chain employs TRBV3-1 (or the pseudogene TRBV3-2) and TRBJ1-1; D is undetermined. The germline V gene encodes CDR1 LGHDT and CDR2 YNNKEL (reference sequence). The germline V and J ends were trimmed by 4 bases and 1 base, with 13 bases remaining between them. This CDR3 has 15 amino acids. CDR3 nucleotide sequence: TGTGCCAGCAGCCCCCTTTCCGGGAGGAACACTGAAGCTTTCTTT. Translated, it gives CASSPLSGRNTEAFF.

The chain recombines TRBV18 with TRBJ2-2; 9 bases agree with TRBD1. V trimming: 1 base; J trimming: 6 bases; junction bases outside the gene matches: 6. CDR3 length: 16 residues. CDR1 and CDR2 from the germline V gene are KGHSH and LQKENI. CDR3 amino acids: CASSPRPGQGAGELFF. The CDR3 region has the DNA TGTGCCAGCTCACCACGTCCGGGACAGGGAGCCGGGGAGCTGTTTTTT.

The J gene is TRBJ1-1, the V gene TRBV28, with D possibly being TRBD1 (5 bases). CDR1 is MDHEN and CDR2 is SYDVKM in the germline V gene. The ends were cut back, 1 base at V and 0 bases at J, with 15 bases in the middle. The CDR3 has 17 residues. CDR3 DNA: TGTGCCAGCAGTTTATTGGCCTGGGGGGATATGAACACTGAAGCTTTCTTT. This codes for CASSLLAWGDMNTEAFF. Filled out from reference TRBV28 and TRBJ1-1, the complete variable domain reads DVKVTQSSRYLVKRTGEKVFLECVQDMDHENMFWYRQDPGLGLRLIYFSYDVKMKEKGDIPEGYSVSREKKERFSLILESASTNQTSMYLCASSLLAWGDMNTEAFFGQGTRLTVV.

Worth noting for this clone: Other DNA sequences from this sample encode an identical CDR3 as well. J is TRBJ1-1 and V is TRBV24-1; D unclear. V was trimmed by 1 base and J by 1 base, leaving 3 bases between them. The CDR3 totals 13 residues. Germline CDR1 KGHDR, CDR2 SFDVKD. The CDR3 sequence is CATSDFKNTEAFF. CDR3 nucleotide sequence: TGTGCCACCAGTGATTTCAAGAACACTGAAGCTTTCTTT.

V gene TRBV3-1 (or the pseudogene TRBV3-2) combines with J gene TRBJ2-1; D perhaps matches TRBD2 (6 bases). The ends were cut back, 4 bases at V and 2 bases at J, with 9 bases in the middle. CDR1 and CDR2 from the germline V gene are LGHDT and YNNKEL (reference sequence). The CDR3 contains 14 residues. CDR3 coding DNA: TGTGCCAGCAGCCGATCTAGCGCCTACAATGAGCAGTTCTTC. This gives the protein CASSRSSAYNEQFF.

V usage is TRBV9 and J usage is TRBJ2-2; a possible D gene is TRBD2 (5 bases). Germline loops: CDR1 SGDLS, CDR2 YYNGEE. Between the trimmed V and J ends, which lost 2 bases and 1 base, there was a span of 15 bases. The CDR3 is made up of 17 amino acids. CDR3 sequence (DNA): TGTGCCAGCAGCGTTCGAAACGGACTCCAGAACACCGGGGAGCTGTTTTTT. Translated, it gives CASSVRNGLQNTGELFF.

This chain joins TRBV3-1 (or the pseudogene TRBV3-2) and TRBJ2-5; 9 nucleotides agree with TRBD2. V lost 4 bases and J lost 2; bases outside the gene matches: 2. The CDR3 has 14 residues. The germline gives CDR1 LGHDT, CDR2 YNNKEL (reference sequence). As DNA, the CDR3 is TGTGCCAGCAGCCTCCTAGCGGGGCAAGAGACCCAGTACTTC. Amino acid sequence: CASSLLAGQETQYF.

The chain employs TRBV30 and TRBJ2-1; a possible D gene is TRBD2 (6 bases). The CDR3 has 12 residues. Germline CDR1 GTSNPN, CDR2 SVGIG (reference sequence). V lost 1 base and J lost 13, with 14 bases in between. In DNA, the CDR3 is TGTGCCTGGAGTGGTAGCGGAGGGCCCCAGTTCTTC. Amino acids: CAWSGSGGPQFF.

The CDR3 region is CASSLEFRDIHGYTF. CDR3 DNA: TGTGCCAGCAGCTTGGAGTTCCGGGATATACATGGCTACACCTTC. The chain combines TRBV5-8 with TRBJ1-2; D gene ambiguous. The germline gives CDR1 SGHTS, CDR2 YDEGEE. This CDR3 is built from 15 residues. The V gene lost 0 bases and the J gene lost 6 bases, with 15 bases spanning the gap.

J is TRBJ2-7 and V is TRBV11-2; possible D gene TRBD2, 6 bases. V gave up 4 bases and J gave up 2 bases, with 21 bases separating them. The length of the CDR3 is 17 residues. The germline CDR1 and CDR2 sequences are SGHAT and FQNNGV. CDR3 amino acids: CASSSLREATTPYEQYF. The DNA for the CDR3 is TGTGCCAGCAGCTCGCTCAGGGAGGCCACCACTCCCTACGAGCAGTACTTC.

This chain links TRBV12-2 with TRBJ1-2. TRBV12-2 is annotated as a pseudogene. The CDR3 has 13 residues. The CDR3 here is CASRLIRSRGYTF. For the CDR3, the DNA is TGTGCAAGTCGCTTAATCCGGTCCCGGGGCTACACCTTC.

This chain connects TRBV28 to TRBJ2-1, with 11 bases identical to TRBD2. The germline V gene has CDR1 MDHEN and CDR2 SYDVKM. This CDR3 is 16 amino acids long. After removal of 5 bases from V and 0 bases from J, the junction contained 3 bases not matched to a gene. The CDR3 DNA is TGTGCCAGCAGTCTCGGGACTAGCGGCTCCTACAATGAGCAGTTCTTC. Translation gives CASSLGTSGSYNEQFF.

The chain links TRBV29-1 to TRBJ1-5, with TRBD1 as a possible D gene (5 bases). CDR3 length: 13 amino acids. CDR1 SQVTM and CDR2 ANQGSEA come from the germline V gene. V lost 6 bases to trimming and J lost 0 bases, with 9 bases between them. The CDR3 bases are TGCAGCGTGTCGGGGGATAGCAATCAGCCCCAGCATTTT. It codes for CSVSGDSNQPQHF.

The V gene is TRBV10-3, the J gene TRBJ1-4; no clear D gene. Germline values: CDR1 ENHRY, CDR2 SYGVKD. V lost 3 bases, J lost 8 bases, and 16 bases lay in between. CDR3 length: 15 amino acids. CDR3 protein: CAISDWEGSEEKLFF. The CDR3 region has the DNA TGTGCCATCAGTGACTGGGAGGGTTCAGAAGAAAAACTGTTTTTT.